A single T cell receptor beta chain is shown here with its context. This CDR3 is 13 amino acids long. Germline CDR1 and CDR2: GTSNPN and SVGIG (reference sequence). V gave up 2 bases and J gave up 4 bases, with 11 bases separating them. The data are from a study of blood T cell repertoires in COVID-19. Study-wide background: T cells, B-cell-depleted T cells, or PBMCs provided the cDNA or gDNA that served as material.

Libraries were prepared by immunoSEQ multiplex PCR; TCRdb keeps only in-frame clonotypes and omits some of them. The sample has under 200,000 clones, 80% to 85% seen once. The TCR sequence derives from a human donor with acute or convalescent COVID-19. The donor label of this sample is uncertain. The chain employs TRBV30 and TRBJ2-5, with a tentative D call TRBD1 (5 bases). Sample: peripheral blood. In DNA, the CDR3 is TGTGCCTGGAGTCCCCGTAGGGGAGAGACCCAGTACTTC. It is translated as CAWSPRRGETQYF.